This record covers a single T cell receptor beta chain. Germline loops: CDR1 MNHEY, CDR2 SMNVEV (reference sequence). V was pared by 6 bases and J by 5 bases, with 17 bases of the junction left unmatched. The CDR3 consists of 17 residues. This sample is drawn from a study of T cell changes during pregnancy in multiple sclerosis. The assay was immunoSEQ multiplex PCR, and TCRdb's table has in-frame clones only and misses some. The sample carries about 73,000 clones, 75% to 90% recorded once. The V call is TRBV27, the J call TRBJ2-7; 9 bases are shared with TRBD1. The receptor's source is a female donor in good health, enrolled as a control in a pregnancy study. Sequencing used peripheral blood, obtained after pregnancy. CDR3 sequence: CASSLGGADRGFNEQYF. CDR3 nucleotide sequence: TGTGCCAGCAGCCTAGGGGGGGCCGACAGGGGGTTCAACGAGCAGTACTTC.